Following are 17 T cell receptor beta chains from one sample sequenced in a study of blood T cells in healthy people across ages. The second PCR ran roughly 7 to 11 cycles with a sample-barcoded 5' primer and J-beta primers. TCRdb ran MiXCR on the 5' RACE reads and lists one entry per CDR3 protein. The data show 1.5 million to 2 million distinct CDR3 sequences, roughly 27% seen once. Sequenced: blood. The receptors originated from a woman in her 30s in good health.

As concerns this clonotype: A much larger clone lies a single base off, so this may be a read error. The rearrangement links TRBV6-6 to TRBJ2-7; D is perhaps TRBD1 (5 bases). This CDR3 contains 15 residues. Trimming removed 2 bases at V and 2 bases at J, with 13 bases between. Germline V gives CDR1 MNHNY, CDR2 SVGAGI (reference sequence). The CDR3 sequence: CASSYGSDNAYEQYF. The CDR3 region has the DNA TGTGCCAGCAGTTACGGGTCGGACAACGCCTACGAGCAGTACTTC.

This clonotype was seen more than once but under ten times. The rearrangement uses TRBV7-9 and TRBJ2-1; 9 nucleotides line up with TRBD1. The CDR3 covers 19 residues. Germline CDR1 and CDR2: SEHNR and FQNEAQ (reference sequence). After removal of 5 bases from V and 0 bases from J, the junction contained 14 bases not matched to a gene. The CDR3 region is CASSPQLDRGPDSYNEQFF. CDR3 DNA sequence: TGTGCCAGCAGCCCCCAGTTGGACAGGGGCCCTGACTCCTACAATGAGCAGTTCTTC.

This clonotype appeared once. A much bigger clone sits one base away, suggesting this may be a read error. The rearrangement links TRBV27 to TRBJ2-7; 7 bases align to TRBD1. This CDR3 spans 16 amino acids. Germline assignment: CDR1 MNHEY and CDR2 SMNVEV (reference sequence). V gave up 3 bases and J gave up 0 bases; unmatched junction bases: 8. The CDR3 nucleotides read TGTGCCAGCAGTTTCATCACGACAGGGAGCTCCTACGAGCAGTACTTC. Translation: CASSFITTGSSYEQYF.

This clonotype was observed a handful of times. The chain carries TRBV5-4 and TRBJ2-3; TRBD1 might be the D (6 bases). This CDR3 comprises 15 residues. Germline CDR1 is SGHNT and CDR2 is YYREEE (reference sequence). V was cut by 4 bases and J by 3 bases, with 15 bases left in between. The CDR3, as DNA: TGTGCCAGCAGCCCCGACAGGATCGTGACAGATACGCAGTATTTT. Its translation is CASSPDRIVTDTQYF.

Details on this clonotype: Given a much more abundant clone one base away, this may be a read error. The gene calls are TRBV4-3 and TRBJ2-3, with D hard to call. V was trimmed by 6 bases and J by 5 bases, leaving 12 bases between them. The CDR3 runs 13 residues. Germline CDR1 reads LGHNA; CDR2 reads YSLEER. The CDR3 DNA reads TGCGCCAGCAGGGGTGGCGCCCAAGATACGCAGTATTTT. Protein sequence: CASRGGAQDTQYF.

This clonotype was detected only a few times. The CDR3 sequence is CASSLVRISGTDTQYF. CDR3 nucleotides: TGTGCCAGCAGCTTAGTACGCATTAGCGGCACAGATACGCAGTATTTT. The chain is built from TRBV7-2 and TRBJ2-3; D might be TRBD2 (5 bases). Trimming cost V 1 base and J 1 base, with 12 bases left between them. CDR3 length equals 16 residues. Germline values: CDR1 SGHTA, CDR2 FQGNSA.

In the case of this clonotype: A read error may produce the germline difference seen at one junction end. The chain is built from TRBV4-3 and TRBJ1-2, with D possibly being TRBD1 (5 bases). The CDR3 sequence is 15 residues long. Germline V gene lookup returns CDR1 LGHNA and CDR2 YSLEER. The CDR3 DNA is TGCGCCAGCAGCCAAGATAAGGGTAGGGGCTATTGCTACACCTTC. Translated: CASSQDKGRGYCYTF.

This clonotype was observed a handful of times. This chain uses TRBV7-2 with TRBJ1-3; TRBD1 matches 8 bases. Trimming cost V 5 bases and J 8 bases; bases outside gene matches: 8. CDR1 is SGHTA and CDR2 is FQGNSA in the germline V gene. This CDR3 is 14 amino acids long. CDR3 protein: CASSDYGQGDTIYF. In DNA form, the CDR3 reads TGTGCCAGCAGCGATTACGGACAGGGAGACACCATATATTTT.

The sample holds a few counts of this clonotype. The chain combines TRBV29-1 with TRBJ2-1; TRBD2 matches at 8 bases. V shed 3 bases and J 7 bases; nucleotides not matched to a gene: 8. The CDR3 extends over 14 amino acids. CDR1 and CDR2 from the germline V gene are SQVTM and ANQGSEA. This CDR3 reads CSVDGAGGGNEQFF. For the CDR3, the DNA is TGCAGCGTTGACGGTGCGGGAGGAGGGAATGAGCAGTTCTTC.

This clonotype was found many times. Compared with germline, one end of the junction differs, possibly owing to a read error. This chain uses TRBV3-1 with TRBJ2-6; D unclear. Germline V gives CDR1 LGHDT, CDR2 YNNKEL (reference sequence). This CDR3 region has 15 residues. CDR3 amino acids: CASSRLSSGANVLTF. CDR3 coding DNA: TGCGCCAGCAGCCGCCTCAGCTCTGGGGCCAACGTCCTGACTTTC.

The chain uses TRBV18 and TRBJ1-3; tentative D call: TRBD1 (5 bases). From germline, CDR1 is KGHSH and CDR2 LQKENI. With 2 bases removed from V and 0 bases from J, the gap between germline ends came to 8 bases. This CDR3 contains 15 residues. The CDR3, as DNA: TGTGCCAGCTCACCAGGGGGAGACTCTGGAAACACCATATATTTT. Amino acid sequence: CASSPGGDSGNTIYF.

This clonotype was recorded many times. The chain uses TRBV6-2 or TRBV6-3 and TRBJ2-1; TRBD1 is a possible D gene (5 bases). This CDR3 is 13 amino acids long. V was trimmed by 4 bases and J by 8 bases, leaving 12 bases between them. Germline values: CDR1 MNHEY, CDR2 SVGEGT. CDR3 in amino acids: CASSLTEQDEQFF. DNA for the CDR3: TGTGCCAGCAGTTTGACAGAGCAGGATGAGCAGTTCTTC.

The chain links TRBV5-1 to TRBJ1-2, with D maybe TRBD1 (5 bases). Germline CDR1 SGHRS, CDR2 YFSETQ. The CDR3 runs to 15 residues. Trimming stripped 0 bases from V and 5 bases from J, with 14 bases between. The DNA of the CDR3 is TGCGCCAGCAGCTTGGGCCAGGGCAAAACTTATGGCTACACCTTC. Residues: CASSLGQGKTYGYTF.

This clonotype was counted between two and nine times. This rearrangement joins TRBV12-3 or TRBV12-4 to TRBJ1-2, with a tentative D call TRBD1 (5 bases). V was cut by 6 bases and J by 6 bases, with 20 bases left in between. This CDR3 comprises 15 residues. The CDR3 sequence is CASSSPGTARDGYTF. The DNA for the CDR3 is TGTGCCAGCAGCTCCCCCGGGACGGCCCGTGATGGCTACACCTTC.

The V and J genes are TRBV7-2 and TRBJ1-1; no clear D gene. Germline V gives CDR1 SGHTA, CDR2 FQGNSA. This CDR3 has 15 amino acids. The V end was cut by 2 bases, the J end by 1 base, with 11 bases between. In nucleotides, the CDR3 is TGTGCCAGCAGCTTAAGATCGGACGGGAACACTGAAGCTTTCTTT. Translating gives CASSLRSDGNTEAFF.

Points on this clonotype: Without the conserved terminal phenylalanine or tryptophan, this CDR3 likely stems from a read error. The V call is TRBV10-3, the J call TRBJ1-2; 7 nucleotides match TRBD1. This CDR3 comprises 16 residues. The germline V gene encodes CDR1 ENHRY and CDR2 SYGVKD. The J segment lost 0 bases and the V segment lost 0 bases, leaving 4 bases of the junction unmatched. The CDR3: CAISESGQRTNYGYTL. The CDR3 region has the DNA TGTGCCATCAGTGAGTCGGGACAGAGGACTAACTATGGCTACACCTTA.

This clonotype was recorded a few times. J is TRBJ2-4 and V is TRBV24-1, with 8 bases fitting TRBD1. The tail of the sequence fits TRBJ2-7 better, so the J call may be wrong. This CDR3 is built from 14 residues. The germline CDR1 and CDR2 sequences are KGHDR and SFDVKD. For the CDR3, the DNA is TGTGCCACCAGTGATTTCTGGACAGGGCACGAGCAGTACTTC. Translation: CATSDFWTGHEQYF.